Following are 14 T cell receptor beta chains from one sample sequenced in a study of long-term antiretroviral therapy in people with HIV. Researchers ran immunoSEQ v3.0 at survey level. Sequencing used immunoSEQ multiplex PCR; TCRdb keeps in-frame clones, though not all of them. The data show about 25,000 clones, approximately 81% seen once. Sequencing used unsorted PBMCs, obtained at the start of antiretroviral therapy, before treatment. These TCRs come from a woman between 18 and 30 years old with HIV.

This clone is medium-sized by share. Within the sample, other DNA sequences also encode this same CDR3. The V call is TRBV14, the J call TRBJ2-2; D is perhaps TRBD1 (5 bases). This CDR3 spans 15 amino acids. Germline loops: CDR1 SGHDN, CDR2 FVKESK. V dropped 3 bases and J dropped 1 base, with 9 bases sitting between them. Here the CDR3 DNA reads TGTGCCAGCAGCCAGGGGCCCTGGAACACCGGGGAGCTGTTTTTT. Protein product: CASSQGPWNTGELFF.

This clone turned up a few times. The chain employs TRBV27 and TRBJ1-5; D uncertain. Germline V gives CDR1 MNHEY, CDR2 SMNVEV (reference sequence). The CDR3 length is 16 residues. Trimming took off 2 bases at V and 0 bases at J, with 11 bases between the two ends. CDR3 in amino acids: CASSLDYSYSNQPQHF. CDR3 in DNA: TGTGCCAGCAGTTTAGACTACAGTTATAGCAATCAGCCCCAGCATTTT.

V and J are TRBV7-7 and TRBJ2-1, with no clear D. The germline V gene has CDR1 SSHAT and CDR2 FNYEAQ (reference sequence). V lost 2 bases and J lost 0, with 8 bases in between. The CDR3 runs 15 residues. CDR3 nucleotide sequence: TGTGCCAGCAGCTTACGGCTGAGCTCCTACAATGAGCAGTTCTTC. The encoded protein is CASSLRLSSYNEQFF.

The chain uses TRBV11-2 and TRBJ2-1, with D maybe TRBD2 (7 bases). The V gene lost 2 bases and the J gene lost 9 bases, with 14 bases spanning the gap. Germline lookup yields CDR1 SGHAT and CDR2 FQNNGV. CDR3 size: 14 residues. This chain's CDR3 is CASSLRGGGAEQFF. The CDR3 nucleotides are TGTGCCAGCAGCTTACGGGGCGGGGGCGCTGAGCAGTTCTTC.

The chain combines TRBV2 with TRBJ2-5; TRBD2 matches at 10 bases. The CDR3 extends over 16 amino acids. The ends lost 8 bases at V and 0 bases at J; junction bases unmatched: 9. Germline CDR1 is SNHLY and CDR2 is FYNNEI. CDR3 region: CASLALSGGYQETQYF. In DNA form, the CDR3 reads TGTGCCAGCCTCGCCCTTAGCGGGGGGTACCAAGAGACCCAGTACTTC.

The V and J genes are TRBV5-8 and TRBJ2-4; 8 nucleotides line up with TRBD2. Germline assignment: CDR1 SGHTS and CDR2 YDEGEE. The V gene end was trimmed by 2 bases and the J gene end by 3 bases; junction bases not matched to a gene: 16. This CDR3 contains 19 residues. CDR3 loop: CASSFPSGRRRQVKNIQYF. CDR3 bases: TGTGCCAGCAGCTTCCCCAGCGGGAGACGGCGTCAAGTCAAAAACATTCAGTACTTC.

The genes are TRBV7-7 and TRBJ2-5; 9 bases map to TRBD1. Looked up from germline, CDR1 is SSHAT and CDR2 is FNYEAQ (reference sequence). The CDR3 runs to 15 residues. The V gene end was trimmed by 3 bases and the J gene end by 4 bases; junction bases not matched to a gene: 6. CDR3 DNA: TGTGCCAGCAGCTTGGGGGGACAGGGTTCAGAGACCCAGTACTTC. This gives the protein CASSLGGQGSETQYF.

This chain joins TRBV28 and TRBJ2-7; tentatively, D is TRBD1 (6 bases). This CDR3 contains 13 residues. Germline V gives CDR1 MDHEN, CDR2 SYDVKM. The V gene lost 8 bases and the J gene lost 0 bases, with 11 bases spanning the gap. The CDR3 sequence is CASGRGSSYEQYF. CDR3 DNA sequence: TGTGCCAGCGGAAGGGGGAGCTCCTACGAGCAGTACTTC.

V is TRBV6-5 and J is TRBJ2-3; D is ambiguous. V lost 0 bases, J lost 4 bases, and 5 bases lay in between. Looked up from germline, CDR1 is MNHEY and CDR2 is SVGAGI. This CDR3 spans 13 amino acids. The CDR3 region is CASSYSWADTQYF. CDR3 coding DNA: TGTGCCAGCAGTTACTCATGGGCAGATACGCAGTATTTT.

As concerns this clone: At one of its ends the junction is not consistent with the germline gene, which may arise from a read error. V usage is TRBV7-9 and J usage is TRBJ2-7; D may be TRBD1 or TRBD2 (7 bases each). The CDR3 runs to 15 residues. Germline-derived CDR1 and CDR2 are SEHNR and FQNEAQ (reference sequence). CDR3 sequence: CASSQAAGGGYEQYF. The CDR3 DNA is TGCGCCAGCAGCCAAGCGGCAGGGGGGGGATACGAGCAGTACTTC.

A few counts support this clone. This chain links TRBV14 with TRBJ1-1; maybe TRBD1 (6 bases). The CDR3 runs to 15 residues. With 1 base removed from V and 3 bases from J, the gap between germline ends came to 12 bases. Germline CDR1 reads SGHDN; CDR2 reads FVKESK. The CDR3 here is CASSQVAGADTEAFF. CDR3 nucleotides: TGTGCCAGCAGCCAAGTAGCGGGGGCGGACACTGAAGCTTTCTTT.

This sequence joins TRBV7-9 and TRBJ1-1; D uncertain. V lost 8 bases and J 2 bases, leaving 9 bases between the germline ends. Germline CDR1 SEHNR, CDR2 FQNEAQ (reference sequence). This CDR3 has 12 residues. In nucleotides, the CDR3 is TGTGCCAGCCGTCCGGGAAACACTGAAGCTTTCTTT. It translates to CASRPGNTEAFF.

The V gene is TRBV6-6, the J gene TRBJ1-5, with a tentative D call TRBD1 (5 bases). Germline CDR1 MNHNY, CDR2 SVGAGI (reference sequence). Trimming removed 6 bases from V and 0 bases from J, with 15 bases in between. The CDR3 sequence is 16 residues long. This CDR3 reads CASRTGTAHSNQPQHF. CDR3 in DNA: TGTGCCAGCAGGACTGGGACGGCACATAGCAATCAGCCCCAGCATTTT.

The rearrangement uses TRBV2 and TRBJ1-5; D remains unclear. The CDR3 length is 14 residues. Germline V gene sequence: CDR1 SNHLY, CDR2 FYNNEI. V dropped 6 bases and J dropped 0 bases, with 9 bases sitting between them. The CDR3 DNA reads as TGTGCCAGCAGGGGTACAGATAGCAATCAGCCCCAGCATTTT. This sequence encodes CASRGTDSNQPQHF.